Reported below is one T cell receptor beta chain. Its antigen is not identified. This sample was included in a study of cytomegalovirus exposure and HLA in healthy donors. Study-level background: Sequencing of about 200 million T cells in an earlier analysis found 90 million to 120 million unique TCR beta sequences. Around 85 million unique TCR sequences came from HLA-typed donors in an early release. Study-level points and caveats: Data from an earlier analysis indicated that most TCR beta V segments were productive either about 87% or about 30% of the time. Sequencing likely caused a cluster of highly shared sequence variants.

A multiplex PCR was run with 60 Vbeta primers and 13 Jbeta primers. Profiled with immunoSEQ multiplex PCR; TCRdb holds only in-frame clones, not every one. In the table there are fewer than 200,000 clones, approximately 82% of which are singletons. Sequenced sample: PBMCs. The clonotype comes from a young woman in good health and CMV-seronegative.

CDR3 in amino acids: CASSLGWDSQETQYF. CDR3 nucleotide sequence: TGTGCCAGCAGCTTAGGCTGGGACTCCCAAGAGACCCAGTACTTC. The genes are TRBV7-9 and TRBJ2-5, with D tentatively TRBD2 (6 bases). Trimming stripped 1 base from V and 1 base from J, with 10 bases between. CDR3 length: 15 amino acids. Per the germline V gene, CDR1 is SEHNR and CDR2 is FQNEAQ (reference sequence).